What follows describes a single T cell receptor beta chain. Methods used by the authors: Quantification of nucleated cells was approximated via reference gene primer amplification. Method: immunoSEQ multiplex PCR; TCRdb's copy keeps in-frame clones and lacks some. D and trimming were read from the DNA, whereas the V and J calls and clone size are those reported in that table. The sample contains roughly 250,000 clones, about 80% of which appear only once. This record belongs to a study of blood T cell repertoires in COVID-19. Study-wide context: Acute and convalescent COVID-19 samples came from the United States, Italy and Spain. From T cells, B-cell-depleted T cells, or PBMCs came the material, which was cDNA or gDNA.

The CDR3 consists of 15 residues. Trimming removed 5 bases from V and 1 base from J; junction bases left unmatched: 7. Germline V lookup: CDR1 LNHDA, CDR2 SQIVND (reference sequence). Source material: peripheral blood. The rearrangement uses TRBV19 and TRBJ1-1; 7 bases are shared with TRBD1. The TCR sequence derives from a woman older than 75 with acute or convalescent COVID-19. The CDR3 is CASSLQGPGNTEAFF. CDR3 DNA sequence: TGTGCCAGTAGTTTACAGGGGCCGGGGAACACTGAAGCTTTCTTT.